The sequence of this TCR beta chain was determined in a study of blood T cell repertoires in COVID-19. Study details: The analysed material was cDNA or gDNA that came from T cells, B-cell-depleted T cells, or PBMCs.

This clone was seen just once. Participant age was roughly 18 to 95 years, and participants resided in fewer than 30 US areas. Cohorts were based on clinical histories the participants reported. Germline CDR1 is SEHNR and CDR2 is FQNEAQ (reference sequence). This CDR3 region has 15 residues. V lost 1 base, J lost 5 bases, and 6 bases stayed unmatched. TCRdb's table, derived via immunoSEQ multiplex PCR, lists solely in-frame clones and lacks some. The data hold some 410,000 clones, with around 89% observed a single time. Sequenced sample: PBMCs or T cells enriched from blood (not recorded which). The clonotype originates from a woman aged 30 to 39 with acute COVID-19. The chain combines TRBV7-9 with TRBJ2-7; 9 positions match TRBD2. The CDR3 is CASSLEVAGEHEQYF. CDR3 nucleotides: TGTGCCAGCAGCTTAGAGGTAGCGGGGGAACACGAGCAGTACTTC. The full variable domain, in which reference TRBV7-9 and TRBJ2-7 provide the parts outside the CDR3, is DTGVSQNPRHKITKRGQNVTFRCDPISEHNRLYWYRQTLGQGPEFLTYFQNEAQLEKSRLLSDRFSAERPKGSFSTLEIQRTEQGDSAMYLCASSLEVAGEHEQYFGPGTRLTVT.